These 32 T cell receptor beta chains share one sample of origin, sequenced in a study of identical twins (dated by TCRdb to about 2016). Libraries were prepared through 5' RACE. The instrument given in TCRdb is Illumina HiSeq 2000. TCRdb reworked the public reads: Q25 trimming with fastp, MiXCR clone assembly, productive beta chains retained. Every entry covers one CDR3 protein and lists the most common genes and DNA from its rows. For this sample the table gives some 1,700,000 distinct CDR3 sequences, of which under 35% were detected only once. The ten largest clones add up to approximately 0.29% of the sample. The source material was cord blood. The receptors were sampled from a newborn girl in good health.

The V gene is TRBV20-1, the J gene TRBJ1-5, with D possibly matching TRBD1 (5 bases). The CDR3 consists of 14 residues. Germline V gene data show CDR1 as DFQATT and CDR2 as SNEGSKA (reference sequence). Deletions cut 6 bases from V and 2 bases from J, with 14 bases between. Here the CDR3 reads CSAPQGKGNQPQHF. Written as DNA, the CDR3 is TGCAGTGCACCCCAGGGTAAAGGCAATCAGCCCCAGCATTTT.

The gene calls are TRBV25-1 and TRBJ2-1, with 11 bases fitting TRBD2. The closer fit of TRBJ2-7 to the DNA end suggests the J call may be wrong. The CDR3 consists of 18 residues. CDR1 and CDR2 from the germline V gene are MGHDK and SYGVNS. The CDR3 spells CASSESGTSGVSYNEQYF. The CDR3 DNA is TGTGCCAGCAGTGAATCGGGGACTAGCGGCGTCTCCTACAATGAGCAGTACTTC.

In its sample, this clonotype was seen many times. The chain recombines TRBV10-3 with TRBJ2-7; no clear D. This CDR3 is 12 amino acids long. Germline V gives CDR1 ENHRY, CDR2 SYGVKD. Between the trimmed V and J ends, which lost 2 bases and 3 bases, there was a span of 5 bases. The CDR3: CAISEEFYEQYF. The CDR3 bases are TGTGCCATCAGTGAGGAGTTCTACGAGCAGTACTTC.

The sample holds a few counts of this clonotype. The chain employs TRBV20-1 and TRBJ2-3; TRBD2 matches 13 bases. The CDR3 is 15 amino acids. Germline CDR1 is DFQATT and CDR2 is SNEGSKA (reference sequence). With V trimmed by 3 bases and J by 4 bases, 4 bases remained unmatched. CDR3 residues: CSASGLAGASDTQYF. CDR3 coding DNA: TGCAGTGCTAGTGGACTAGCGGGGGCATCAGATACGCAGTATTTT.

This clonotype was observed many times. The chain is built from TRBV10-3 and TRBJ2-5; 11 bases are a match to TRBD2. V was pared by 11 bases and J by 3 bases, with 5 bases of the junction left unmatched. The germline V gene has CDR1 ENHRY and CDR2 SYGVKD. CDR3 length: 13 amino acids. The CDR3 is CASSSGGEETQYF. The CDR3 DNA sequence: TGTGCCTCGAGTAGCGGGGGGGAAGAGACCCAGTACTTC.

For the CDR3, the DNA is TGTGCCAGCAGCGAGGGGGGCTTTACTGAGCAGTACTTC. Protein sequence: CASSEGGFTEQYF. The V call is TRBV28, the J call TRBJ2-5; D could derive from TRBD1 or TRBD2 (6 bases each). Germline V lookup: CDR1 MDHEN, CDR2 SYDVKM. V lost 6 bases and J 11 bases, leaving 19 bases between the germline ends. The CDR3 is 13 residues long.

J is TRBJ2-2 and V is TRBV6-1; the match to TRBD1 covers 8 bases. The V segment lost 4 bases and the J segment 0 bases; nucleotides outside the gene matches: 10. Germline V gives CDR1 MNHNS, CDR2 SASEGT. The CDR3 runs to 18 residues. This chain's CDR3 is CASSVGQGLGTNTGELFF. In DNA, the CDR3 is TGTGCCAGCAGTGTCGGACAGGGTTTGGGTACGAACACCGGGGAGCTGTTTTTT.

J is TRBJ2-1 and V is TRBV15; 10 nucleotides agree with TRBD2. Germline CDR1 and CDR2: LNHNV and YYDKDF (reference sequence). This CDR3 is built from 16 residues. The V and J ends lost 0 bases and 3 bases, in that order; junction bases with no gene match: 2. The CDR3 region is CATSRDPSGGYNEQFF. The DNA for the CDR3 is TGTGCCACCAGCAGAGATCCTAGCGGGGGCTACAATGAGCAGTTCTTC.

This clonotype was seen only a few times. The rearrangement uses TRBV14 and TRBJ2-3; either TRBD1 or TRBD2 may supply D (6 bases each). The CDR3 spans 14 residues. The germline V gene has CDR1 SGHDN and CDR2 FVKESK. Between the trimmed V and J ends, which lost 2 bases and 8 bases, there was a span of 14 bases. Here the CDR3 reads CASSQKGGRGTQYF. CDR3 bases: TGTGCCAGCAGCCAAAAGGGAGGCAGGGGTACGCAGTATTTT. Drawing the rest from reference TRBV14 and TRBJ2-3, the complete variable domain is EAGVTQFPSHSVIEKGQTVTLRCDPISGHDNLYWYRRVMGKEIKFLLHFVKESKQDESGMPNNRFLAERTGGTYSTLKVQPAELEDSGVYFCASSQKGGRGTQYFGPGTRLTVL.

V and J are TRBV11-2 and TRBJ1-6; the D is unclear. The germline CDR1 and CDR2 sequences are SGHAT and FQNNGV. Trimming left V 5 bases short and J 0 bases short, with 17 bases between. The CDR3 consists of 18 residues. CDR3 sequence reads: CASSPNTDLSSYNSPLHF. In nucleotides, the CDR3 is TGTGCCAGCAGCCCAAACACGGACCTGAGCTCCTATAATTCACCCCTCCACTTT.

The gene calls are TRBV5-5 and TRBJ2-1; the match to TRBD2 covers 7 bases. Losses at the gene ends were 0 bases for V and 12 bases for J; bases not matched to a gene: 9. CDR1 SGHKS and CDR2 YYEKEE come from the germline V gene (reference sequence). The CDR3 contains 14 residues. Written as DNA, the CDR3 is TGTGCCAGCAGCTTGGATTCCGGGAGGTATGTGCAGTTCTTC. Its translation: CASSLDSGRYVQFF.

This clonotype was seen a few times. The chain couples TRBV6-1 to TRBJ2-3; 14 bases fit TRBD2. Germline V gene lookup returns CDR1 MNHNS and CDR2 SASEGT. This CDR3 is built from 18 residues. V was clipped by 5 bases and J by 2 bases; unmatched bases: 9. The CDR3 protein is CASSRLAGGRKSTDTQYF. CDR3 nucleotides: TGTGCCAGCAGTAGACTAGCGGGAGGGCGAAAGTCCACAGATACGCAGTATTTT.

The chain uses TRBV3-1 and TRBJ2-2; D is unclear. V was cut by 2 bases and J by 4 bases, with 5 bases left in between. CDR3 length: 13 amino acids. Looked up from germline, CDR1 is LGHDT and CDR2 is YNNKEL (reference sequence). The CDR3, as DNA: TGTGCCAGCAGCCAAAGACGCACCGGGGAGCTGTTTTTT. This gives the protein CASSQRRTGELFF.

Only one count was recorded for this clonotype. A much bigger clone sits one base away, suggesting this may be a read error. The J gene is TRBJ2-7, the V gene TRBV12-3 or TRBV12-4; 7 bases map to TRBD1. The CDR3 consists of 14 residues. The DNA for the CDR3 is TGTGCCAGCAAGGACAGGTCAAGCTCCTACGGGCAGTACTTC. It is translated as CASKDRSSSYGQYF.

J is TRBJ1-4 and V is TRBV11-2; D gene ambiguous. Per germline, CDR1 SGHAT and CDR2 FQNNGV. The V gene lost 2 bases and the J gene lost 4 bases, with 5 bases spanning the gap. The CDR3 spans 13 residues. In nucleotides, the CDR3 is TGTGCCAGCAGCTTACGGTTTAATGAAAAACTGTTTTTT. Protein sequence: CASSLRFNEKLFF. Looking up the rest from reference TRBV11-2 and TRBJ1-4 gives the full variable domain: EAGVAQSPRYKIIEKRQSVAFWCNPISGHATLYWYQQILGQGPKLLIQFQNNGVVDDSQLPKDRFSAERLKGVDSTLKIQPAKLEDSAVYLCASSLRFNEKLFFGSGTQLSVL.

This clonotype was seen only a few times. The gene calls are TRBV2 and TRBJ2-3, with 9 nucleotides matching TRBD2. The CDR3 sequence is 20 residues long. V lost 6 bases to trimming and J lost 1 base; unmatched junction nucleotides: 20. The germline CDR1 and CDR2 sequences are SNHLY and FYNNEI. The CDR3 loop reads CASRHLLPAGGRSRTDTQYF. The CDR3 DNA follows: TGTGCCAGCAGGCACCTCCTGCCAGCGGGGGGAAGGTCACGCACAGATACGCAGTATTTT.

Here the CDR3 DNA reads TGTGCCAGCAGCCCTAGGACTAGCGGGACTCTTGAGCAGTTCTTC. Protein: CASSPRTSGTLEQFF. J is TRBJ2-1 and V is TRBV11-2, with 12 positions matching TRBD2. Germline V gives CDR1 SGHAT, CDR2 FQNNGV. V lost 5 bases to trimming and J lost 9 bases; unmatched junction nucleotides: 8. This CDR3 is 15 amino acids long.

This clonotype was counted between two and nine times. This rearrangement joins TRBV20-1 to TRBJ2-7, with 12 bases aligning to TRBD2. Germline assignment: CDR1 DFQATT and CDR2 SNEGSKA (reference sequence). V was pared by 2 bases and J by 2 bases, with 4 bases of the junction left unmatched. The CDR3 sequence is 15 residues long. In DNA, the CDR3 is TGCAGTGCTAGATGGGGACTAGCGGGCGCCTACGAGCAGTACTTC. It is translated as CSARWGLAGAYEQYF.

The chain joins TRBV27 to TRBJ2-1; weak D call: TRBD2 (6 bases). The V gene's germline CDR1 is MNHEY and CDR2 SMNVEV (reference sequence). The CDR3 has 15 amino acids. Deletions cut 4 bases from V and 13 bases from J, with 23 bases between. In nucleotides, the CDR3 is TGTGCCAGCAGTTCTCTAGCGACCGGACGGGAGACCCAGTTCTTC. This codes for CASSSLATGRETQFF.

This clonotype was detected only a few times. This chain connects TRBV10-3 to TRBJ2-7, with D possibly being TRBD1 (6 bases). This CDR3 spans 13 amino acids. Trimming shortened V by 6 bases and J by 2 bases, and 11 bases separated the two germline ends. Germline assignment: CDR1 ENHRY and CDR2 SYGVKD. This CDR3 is CAIRGTSTYEQYF. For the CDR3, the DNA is TGTGCCATCAGGGGGACATCCACCTACGAGCAGTACTTC.

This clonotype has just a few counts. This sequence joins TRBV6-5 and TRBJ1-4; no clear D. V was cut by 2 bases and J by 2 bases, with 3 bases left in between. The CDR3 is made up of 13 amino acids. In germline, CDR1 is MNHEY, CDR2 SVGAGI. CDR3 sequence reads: CASSYGTNEKLFF. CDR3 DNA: TGTGCCAGCAGTTACGGGACTAATGAAAAACTGTTTTTT.

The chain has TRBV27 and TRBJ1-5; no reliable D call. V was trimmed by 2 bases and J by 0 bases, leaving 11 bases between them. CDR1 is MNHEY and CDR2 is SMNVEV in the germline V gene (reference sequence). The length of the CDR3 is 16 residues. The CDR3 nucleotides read TGTGCCAGCAGTTTAACTCAAGGTTATAGCAATCAGCCCCAGCATTTT. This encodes CASSLTQGYSNQPQHF.

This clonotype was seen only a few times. The CDR3 loop is CASSEWGALSGANVLTF. CDR3 DNA: TGTGCCAGCAGTGAATGGGGGGCCCTCTCTGGGGCCAACGTCCTGACTTTC. The chain couples TRBV2 to TRBJ2-6; D possibly uses TRBD1 or TRBD2 (6 bases each). The V gene's germline CDR1 is SNHLY and CDR2 FYNNEI. The V end was cut by 2 bases, the J end by 0 bases, with 11 bases between. The CDR3 runs to 17 residues.

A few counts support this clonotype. The CDR3 reads CASTYGAGPYEQYF. The CDR3 DNA follows: TGTGCCAGCACCTACGGGGCAGGCCCCTACGAGCAGTACTTC. The chain uses TRBV12-3 or TRBV12-4 and TRBJ2-7; D tentatively fits TRBD1 or TRBD2 (5 bases each). This CDR3 spans 14 amino acids. The V end was cut by 7 bases, the J end by 2 bases, with 15 bases between.

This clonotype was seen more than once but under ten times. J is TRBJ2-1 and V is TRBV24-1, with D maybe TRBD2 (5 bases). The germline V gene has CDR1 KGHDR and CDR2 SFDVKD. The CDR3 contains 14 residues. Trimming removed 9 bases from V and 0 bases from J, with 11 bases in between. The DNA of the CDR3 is TGTGCCACCGCCGAGAGCGGCTCCTACAATGAGCAGTTCTTC. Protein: CATAESGSYNEQFF.

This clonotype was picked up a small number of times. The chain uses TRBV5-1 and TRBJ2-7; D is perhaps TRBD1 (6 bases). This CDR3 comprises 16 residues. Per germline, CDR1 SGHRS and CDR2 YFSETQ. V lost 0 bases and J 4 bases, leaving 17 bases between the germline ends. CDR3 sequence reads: CASSLGGDTSLYEQYF. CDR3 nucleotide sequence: TGCGCCAGCAGCTTGGGTGGGGACACGTCTTTATACGAGCAGTACTTC.

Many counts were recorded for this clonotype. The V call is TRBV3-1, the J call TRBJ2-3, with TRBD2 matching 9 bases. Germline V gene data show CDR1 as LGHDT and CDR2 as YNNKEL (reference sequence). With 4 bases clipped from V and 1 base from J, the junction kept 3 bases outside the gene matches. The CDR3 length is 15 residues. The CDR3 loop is CASSPRLAGTDTQYF. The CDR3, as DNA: TGTGCCAGCAGCCCCCGACTAGCGGGCACAGATACGCAGTATTTT.

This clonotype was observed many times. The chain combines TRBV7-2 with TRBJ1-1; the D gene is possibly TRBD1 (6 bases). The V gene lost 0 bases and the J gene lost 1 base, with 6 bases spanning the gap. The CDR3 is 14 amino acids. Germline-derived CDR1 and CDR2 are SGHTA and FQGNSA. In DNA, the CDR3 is TGTGCCAGCAGCTTAGCGGGACAGAACACTGAAGCTTTCTTT. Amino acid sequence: CASSLAGQNTEAFF.

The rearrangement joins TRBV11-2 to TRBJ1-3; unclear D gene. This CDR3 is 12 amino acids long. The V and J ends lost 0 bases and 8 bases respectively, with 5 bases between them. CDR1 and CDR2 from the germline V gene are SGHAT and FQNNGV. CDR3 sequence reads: CASSLEDHTIYF. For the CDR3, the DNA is TGTGCCAGCAGCTTAGAGGATCACACCATATATTTT.

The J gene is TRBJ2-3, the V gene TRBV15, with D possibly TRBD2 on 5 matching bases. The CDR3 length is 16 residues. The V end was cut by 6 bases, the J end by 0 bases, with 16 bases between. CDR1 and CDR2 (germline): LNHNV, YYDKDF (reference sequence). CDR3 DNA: TGTGCCACCAGTAAGAGGGTCGGCGGGAGCACAGATACGCAGTATTTT. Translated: CATSKRVGGSTDTQYF.

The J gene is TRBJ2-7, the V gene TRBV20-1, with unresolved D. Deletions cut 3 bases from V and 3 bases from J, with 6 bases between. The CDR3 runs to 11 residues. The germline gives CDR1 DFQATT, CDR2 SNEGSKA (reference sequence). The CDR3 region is CSASSYYEQYF. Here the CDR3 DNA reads TGCAGTGCTAGCTCCTACTACGAGCAGTACTTC.

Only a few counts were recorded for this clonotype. The CDR3 is CAISDYGSYNEQFF. The CDR3 bases are TGTGCCATCAGTGACTACGGGAGCTACAATGAGCAGTTCTTC. This chain links TRBV10-3 with TRBJ2-1; the D gene is possibly TRBD2 (6 bases). Trimming pared 3 bases from V and 3 bases from J, leaving 9 bases between. Per germline, CDR1 ENHRY and CDR2 SYGVKD. There are 14 residues in the CDR3.